This T cell receptor beta chain emerged from a study of Ad26.COV2.S vaccination and SARS-CoV-2 variants. Study in general: The donor belonged to the COV1001 Ad26.COV2.S trial arm. Administration of Ad26.COV2.S was intramuscular, either once or twice 56 days apart.

Sequencing was performed with immunoSEQ multiplex PCR; in TCRdb, only in-frame clones are kept and a portion is missing. The repertoire consists of approximately 450,000 clones, with around 90% occurring once and the leading ten covering 12%. Treatment meaning: around 19 received Ad26.COV2.S at low or high dose, single or two shots; 5 received placebo; per-sample allocation not given. The study sampled participants on day 63 after the first vaccine or placebo injection. The CDR3 is made up of 15 amino acids. From germline, CDR1 is MNHNY and CDR2 SVGAGI (reference sequence). V lost 2 bases, J lost 4 bases, and 4 bases stayed unmatched.

The input for sequencing was peripheral blood, taken in a trial of Ad26.COV2.S vaccine versus placebo. This sequence originates from a person between 18 and 59 years old who received the Ad26.COV2.S COVID-19 vaccine or a placebo. The chain joins TRBV6-6 to TRBJ2-5, with TRBD2 matching over 10 bases. The CDR3 sequence: CASSYLAGVPETQYF. The CDR3 DNA sequence: TGTGCCAGCAGTTACCTAGCGGGAGTGCCAGAGACCCAGTACTTC.